The text below deals with one T cell receptor (beta chain). The data derive from a study of blood T cell repertoires in COVID-19. Germline CDR1 reads MNHEY; CDR2 reads SMNVEV (reference sequence). Trimming took 7 bases from V and 2 from J; bases not matched to a gene: 27. The CDR3 contains 22 residues. This table comes from immunoSEQ multiplex PCR, and its TCRdb copy is limited to in-frame clones, with some not included. Of 180,000 or so clones listed, more than 85% are singletons. The origin of this receptor is a man younger than 35 with acute or convalescent COVID-19. This chain connects TRBV27 to TRBJ2-5; 11 nucleotides line up with TRBD1. Material: peripheral blood. CDR3 sequence reads: CASTVPNPLVPGWDRGQETQYF. CDR3 bases: TGTGCCAGCACAGTTCCGAACCCCCTGGTGCCAGGGTGGGACAGGGGGCAAGAGACCCAGTACTTC.